These 24 T cell receptor beta chains came from one sample sequenced in a study of blood T cell repertoires in COVID-19 (dated by TCRdb to about 2020). Receptors were amplified or captured by the immunoSEQ multiplex PCR assay. The table was pulled from immuneACCESS by TCRdb, which kept in-frame rearrangements only. Such tables lose some clones; where checked, under half of the loss comes from unresolved V genes, and the rest has no known cause. Within this sample are 250,000 to 400,000 clones, with about nine tenths of them counted one time only. Together, the top ten hold roughly 2.9% of the sample. The specimen sequenced was peripheral blood. The receptors derive from a woman aged 30 to 39 with COVID-19, enrolled during active disease.

J is TRBJ1-2 and V is TRBV5-6; weak D call: TRBD1 (5 bases). Trimming pared 0 bases from V and 2 bases from J, leaving 8 bases between. This CDR3 contains 14 residues. In germline, CDR1 is SGHDT, CDR2 YYEEEE. CDR3 sequence: CASSLVSGNYGYTF. The DNA for the CDR3 is TGTGCCAGCAGCTTGGTGTCAGGGAACTATGGCTACACCTTC.

V usage is TRBV24-1 and J usage is TRBJ2-1; D gene unclear. Germline V gene data show CDR1 as KGHDR and CDR2 as SFDVKD. V dropped 3 bases and J dropped 8 bases, with 7 bases sitting between them. The CDR3 covers 12 residues. This chain's CDR3 is CATSDPVHEQFF. In nucleotides, the CDR3 is TGTGCCACCAGTGATCCAGTACATGAGCAGTTCTTC.

The chain has TRBV7-9 and TRBJ2-2; tentative D call: TRBD2 (6 bases). Trimming left V 6 bases short and J 3 bases short, with 14 bases between. The CDR3 is made up of 15 amino acids. Looked up from germline, CDR1 is SEHNR and CDR2 is FQNEAQ (reference sequence). CDR3 DNA: TGTGCCAGCAGTCAAAGGAGGGCGGACACCGGGGAGCTGTTTTTT. Translated, it gives CASSQRRADTGELFF.

The gene calls are TRBV27 and TRBJ1-1; 8 bases map to TRBD1. The CDR3 consists of 13 residues. The V segment lost 6 bases and the J segment 7 bases; nucleotides outside the gene matches: 7. Germline V gene data show CDR1 as MNHEY and CDR2 as SMNVEV (reference sequence). This chain's CDR3 is CASRPTGAGEAFF. CDR3 in DNA: TGTGCCAGCAGACCGACAGGGGCGGGTGAAGCTTTCTTT.

The chain couples TRBV6-5 to TRBJ2-7; D gene uncertain. In germline, CDR1 is MNHEY, CDR2 SVGAGI. The CDR3 runs to 15 residues. The V end was cut by 6 bases, the J end by 1 base, with 16 bases between. The DNA of the CDR3 is TGTGCCAGCAGAACCCCCCTAGGAGATTCCTACGAGCAGTACTTC. It yields the protein CASRTPLGDSYEQYF.

The CDR3 here is CASSLKENEAFF. CDR3 DNA sequence: TGTGCCAGCAGTTTGAAGGAGAATGAAGCTTTCTTT. The chain combines TRBV12-3 or TRBV12-4 with TRBJ1-1; D gene uncertain. Trimming removed 3 bases at V and 7 bases at J, with 9 bases between. The length of the CDR3 is 12 residues.

This chain links TRBV5-1 with TRBJ2-3, with TRBD2 matching 12 bases. Losses at the gene ends were 3 bases for V and 2 bases for J; bases not matched to a gene: 4. This CDR3 is built from 16 residues. Germline loops: CDR1 SGHRS, CDR2 YFSETQ. In DNA, the CDR3 is TGCGCCAGCAGCTCAGGACTAGCGGGGCTCACAGATACGCAGTATTTT. Amino acids: CASSSGLAGLTDTQYF.

This clone was observed at least ten times. The chain is built from TRBV2 and TRBJ2-7, with 9 bases lining up with TRBD1. V lost 3 bases and J lost 1; bases outside the gene matches: 7. Germline assignment: CDR1 SNHLY and CDR2 FYNNEI. The CDR3 loop spans 16 amino acids. DNA for the CDR3: TGTGCCAGCAGTGATCGGACAGGGGCTATGTCCTACGAGCAGTACTTC. It specifies CASSDRTGAMSYEQYF.

This clone was seen more than once but under ten times. J is TRBJ2-7 and V is TRBV2, with D possibly matching TRBD2 (5 bases). This CDR3 comprises 16 residues. Germline V gene sequence: CDR1 SNHLY, CDR2 FYNNEI. The V and J ends lost 4 bases and 4 bases respectively, with 20 bases between them. CDR3 sequence (DNA): TGTGCCAGCAGTGGGAACGCGAGGGTGGGAATTTACGAGCAGTACTTC. Amino acid sequence: CASSGNARVGIYEQYF.

The V gene is TRBV28, the J gene TRBJ2-7; the match to TRBD1 covers 10 bases. The CDR3 is made up of 16 amino acids. V lost 1 base to trimming and J lost 3 bases; unmatched junction nucleotides: 6. CDR1 MDHEN and CDR2 SYDVKM come from the germline V gene. CDR3 sequence reads: CASSLFTWDRGYEQYF. CDR3 coding DNA: TGTGCCAGCAGTTTATTTACGTGGGACAGGGGCTACGAGCAGTACTTC.

The chain combines TRBV7-9 with TRBJ2-7, with 10 bases aligning to TRBD1. Germline V CDR1 and CDR2: SEHNR, FQNEAQ (reference sequence). Germline trimming cut 3 bases from V and 2 bases from J; bases unmatched to any gene: 4. This CDR3 has 15 amino acids. This chain's CDR3 is CASSLGQGSPYEQYF. CDR3 nucleotides: TGTGCCAGCAGCTTGGGACAGGGGAGCCCCTACGAGCAGTACTTC.

The V gene is TRBV27, the J gene TRBJ1-6; D perhaps matches TRBD1 (5 bases). The CDR3 runs to 14 residues. Deletions cut 3 bases from V and 8 bases from J, with 11 bases between. Germline values: CDR1 MNHEY, CDR2 SMNVEV (reference sequence). CDR3: CASSLLGGDSPLHF. DNA of the CDR3: TGTGCCAGCAGTTTGTTGGGGGGAGATTCACCCCTCCACTTT.

The chain is built from TRBV19 and TRBJ1-5, with D tentatively TRBD1 (5 bases). Germline V gene data show CDR1 as LNHDA and CDR2 as SQIVND (reference sequence). CDR3 length equals 17 residues. Deletions cut 3 bases from V and 4 bases from J, with 19 bases between. The CDR3 coding sequence is TGTGCCAGTAGTATTCAACCGCTCAGGGTCGGGAATCAGCCCCAGCATTTT. The encoded protein is CASSIQPLRVGNQPQHF.

This rearrangement joins TRBV5-1 to TRBJ1-1, with 8 bases fitting TRBD1. The junction had 4 bases not matched to a gene; V was cut back by 5 bases and J by 1 base. Germline CDR1 and CDR2: SGHRS and YFSETQ. CDR3 size: 14 residues. CDR3 residues: CASSFGTGNTEAFF. The CDR3 DNA follows: TGCGCCAGCAGTTTTGGGACAGGGAACACTGAAGCTTTCTTT. Supplemented by reference TRBV5-1 and TRBJ1-1, the full variable domain reads KAGVTQTPRYLIKTRGQQVTLSCSPISGHRSVSWYQQTPGQGLQFLFEYFSETQRNKGNFPGRFSGRQFSNSRSEMNVSTLELGDSALYLCASSFGTGNTEAFFGQGTRLTVV.

The J gene is TRBJ2-1, the V gene TRBV2; 7 bases line up with TRBD1. Germline V gene data show CDR1 as SNHLY and CDR2 as FYNNEI. The CDR3 is made up of 14 amino acids. J lost 8 bases, V lost 3 bases, and 7 bases had no gene match. The CDR3 nucleotides read TGTGCCAGCAGTGACAGGGGGTACGGACATGAGCAGTTCTTC. Translation: CASSDRGYGHEQFF.

The J gene is TRBJ1-5, the V gene TRBV11-2; D may be TRBD1 (5 bases). Germline CDR1 reads SGHAT; CDR2 reads FQNNGV. V was shortened by 1 base and J by 3 bases, with 16 bases between the two germline ends. The CDR3 loop spans 17 amino acids. The DNA for the CDR3 is TGTGCCAGCAGCTTAGGGTATGGGGGAGGGGTCAATCAGCCCCAGCATTTT. It is translated as CASSLGYGGGVNQPQHF.

The J gene is TRBJ1-1, the V gene TRBV7-6; D ambiguous. The germline gives CDR1 SGHVS, CDR2 FNYEAQ. Between the trimmed V and J ends, which lost 1 base and 7 bases, there was a span of 7 bases. This CDR3 contains 12 residues. The CDR3 loop reads CASSLVGGEAFF. In DNA form, the CDR3 reads TGTGCCAGCAGCTTAGTAGGAGGTGAAGCTTTCTTT.

The V gene is TRBV7-2, the J gene TRBJ2-7, with 9 bases matching TRBD2. Germline V lookup: CDR1 SGHTA, CDR2 FQGNSA. The junction had 11 bases not matched to a gene; V was cut back by 5 bases and J by 3 bases. The CDR3 length is 16 residues. The DNA of the CDR3 is TGTGCCAGCAGCCCGTTTTCTAGCGGGACGAGCTACGAGCAGTACTTC. Protein product: CASSPFSSGTSYEQYF.

The chain uses TRBV6-5 and TRBJ1-2, with D possibly TRBD1 on 5 matching bases. V was pared by 0 bases and J by 2 bases, with 7 bases between. Germline V gene sequence: CDR1 MNHEY, CDR2 SVGAGI. The CDR3 consists of 14 residues. The CDR3: CASSYSAGNYGYTF. The CDR3 DNA sequence: TGTGCCAGCAGTTACTCTGCAGGGAACTATGGCTACACCTTC.

This clone was counted between two and nine times. V and J are TRBV4-2 and TRBJ2-7; D remains ambiguous. Deletions cut 1 base from V and 3 bases from J, with 10 bases between. This CDR3 spans 14 amino acids. From germline, CDR1 is LGHNA and CDR2 YNFKEQ. For the CDR3, the DNA is TGTGCCAGCAGCCAAGGTTTTGCGTACTACGAGCAGTACTTC. Its translation: CASSQGFAYYEQYF.

Worth noting for this clone: The identical CDR3 is also encoded by other nucleotide sequences in the sample. The V and J genes are TRBV9 and TRBJ1-1, with D possibly being TRBD1 (6 bases). V lost 1 base to trimming and J lost 4 bases, with 8 bases between them. CDR3 length: 13 residues. Per the germline V gene, CDR1 is SGDLS and CDR2 is YYNGEE. CDR3 loop: CASSVLGGTEAFF. The CDR3 DNA is TGTGCCAGCAGCGTATTAGGGGGCACTGAAGCTTTCTTT.

The genes are TRBV15 and TRBJ1-5, with a weak D call TRBD1 (6 bases). Germline V lookup: CDR1 LNHNV, CDR2 YYDKDF (reference sequence). V was cut by 4 bases and J by 11 bases, with 15 bases left in between. There are 13 residues in the CDR3. CDR3 loop: CATSTLGATAQHF. The CDR3 DNA reads TGTGCCACCAGCACCCTGGGGGCCACGGCCCAGCATTTT.

The rearrangement joins TRBV19 to TRBJ1-1; tentatively, D is TRBD1 (6 bases). The germline V gene has CDR1 LNHDA and CDR2 SQIVND (reference sequence). The V end was cut by 1 base, the J end by 1 base, with 13 bases between. There are 16 residues in the CDR3. The CDR3 is CASSIALGHQNTEAFF. The CDR3 nucleotides are TGTGCCAGTAGTATAGCCCTGGGACACCAGAACACTGAAGCTTTCTTT.

Notes on this clone: Other nucleotide sequences from this sample produce the same CDR3. The chain links TRBV25-1 to TRBJ1-2; TRBD1 matches at 7 bases. CDR1 and CDR2 from the germline V gene are MGHDK and SYGVNS. The CDR3 is 15 amino acids. Trimming took 6 bases from V and 4 from J; bases not matched to a gene: 11. CDR3 loop: CASSGGQADFYGYTF. The CDR3 bases are TGTGCCAGCAGCGGTGGACAGGCCGATTTCTATGGCTACACCTTC.